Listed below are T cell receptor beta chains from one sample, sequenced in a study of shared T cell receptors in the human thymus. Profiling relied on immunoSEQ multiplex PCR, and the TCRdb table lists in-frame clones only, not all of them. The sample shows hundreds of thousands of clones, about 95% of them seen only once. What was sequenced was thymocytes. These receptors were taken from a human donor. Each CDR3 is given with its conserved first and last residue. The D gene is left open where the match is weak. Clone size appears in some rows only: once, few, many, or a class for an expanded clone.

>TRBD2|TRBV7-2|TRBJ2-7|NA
TGTGCCAGCAGCTTAGGGCTAGCGGGAGTAGAGGAGCAGTACTTC
CASSLGLAGVEEQYF
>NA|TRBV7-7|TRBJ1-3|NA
TGTGCCAGCAGCTCCGGAAACACCATATATTTT
CASSSGNTIYF
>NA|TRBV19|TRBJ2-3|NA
TGTGCCAGTGAGTCCCGAGCCCCCGATACGCAGTATTTT
CASESRAPDTQYF
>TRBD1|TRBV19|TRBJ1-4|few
TGTGCCAGTAGTGCCTACAGGGGGCCGGGTGAAAAACTGTTTTTT
CASSAYRGPGEKLFF
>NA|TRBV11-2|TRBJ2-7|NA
TGTGCCAGCACCCCAGGGGCCCCCGTCTACGAGCAGTACTTC
CASTPGAPVYEQYF
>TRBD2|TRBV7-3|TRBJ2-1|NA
TGTGCCAGCAGCTTAGGACTAGCGGGATACCGCTACAATGAGCAGTTCTTC
CASSLGLAGYRYNEQFF
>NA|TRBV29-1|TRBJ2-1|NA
TGCAGCGTCGAAAAGGGGGTGGAGGGTGGGAATGAGCAGTTCTTC
CSVEKGVEGGNEQFF
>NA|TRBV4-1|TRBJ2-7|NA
TGCGCCAGCAGCCAAGATCCTCGTTCTCTTCACACGCGGGGCGGTCTCTACGAGCAGTACTTC
CASSQDPRSLHTRGGLYEQYF
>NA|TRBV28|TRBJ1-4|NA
TGTGCCAGCAGTTTTTGGGGGCTGGGCACAACTAATGAAAAACTGTTTTTT
CASSFWGLGTTNEKLFF
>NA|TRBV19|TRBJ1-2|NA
TGTGCCAGTAGTATTTACAAGGACTATGGCTACACCTTC
CASSIYKDYGYTF
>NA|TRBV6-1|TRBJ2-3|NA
TGTGCCAGCAGTGAAAGGAGCGGCACAGATACGCAGTATTTT
CASSERSGTDTQYF
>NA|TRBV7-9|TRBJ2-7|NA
TGTGCCAGCAGCTGTGGGTTGGCCTACGAGCAGTACTTC
CASSCGLAYEQYF
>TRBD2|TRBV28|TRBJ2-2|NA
TGTGCCAGCAAAACCGCTAGCGGGGCTACCACCGGGGAGCTGTTTTTT
CASKTASGATTGELFF
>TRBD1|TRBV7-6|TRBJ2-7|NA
TGTGCCAGCAGCTTCCGGGACAGCAGATACTACGAGCAGTACTTC
CASSFRDSRYYEQYF
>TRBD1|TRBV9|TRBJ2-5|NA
TGTGCCAGCAGCCCACGGGACAGAGCGTCTAGGGAGACCCAGTACTTC
CASSPRDRASRETQYF
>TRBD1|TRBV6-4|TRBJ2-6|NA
TGTGCCAGCAGTGGAGGGGGCTCCTATACTGGGGCCAACGTCCTGACTTTC
CASSGGGSYTGANVLTF
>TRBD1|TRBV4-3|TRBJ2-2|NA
TGCGCCAGCAGCCAAGATTTGGGCGGACAGGGGGACACCGGGGAGCTGTTTTTT
CASSQDLGGQGDTGELFF
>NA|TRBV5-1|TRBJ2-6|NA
TGCGCCAGCAGGGCTGTTCGGGCGGGGGCCAACGTCCTGACTTTC
CASRAVRAGANVLTF
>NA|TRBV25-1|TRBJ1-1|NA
TGTGCCAGCAGTGATAACCGGACAGCTTTGAACACTGAAGCTTTCTTT
CASSDNRTALNTEAFF
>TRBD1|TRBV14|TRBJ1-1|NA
TGTGCCAGCAGCCACCCCCGGGACAGGTCGTTGGAGGCCACTGAAGCTTTCTTT
CASSHPRDRSLEATEAFF
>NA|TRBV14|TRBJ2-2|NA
TGTGCCAGCAGCCCCACTTTCCGATCCCGGAACACCGGGGAGCTGTTTTTT
CASSPTFRSRNTGELFF
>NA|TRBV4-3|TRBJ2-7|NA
TGCGCCAGCAGCCAAGATGGGGCCTACGAGCAGTACTTC
CASSQDGAYEQYF
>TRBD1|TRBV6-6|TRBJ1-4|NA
TGTGCCAGCAGTTACCGCCCCCATCGACAGGGGTTGAAACTGTTTTTT
CASSYRPHRQGLKLFF
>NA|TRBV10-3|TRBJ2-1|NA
TGTGCCATCAGTGAGTCTGTGCGGGACCCGTACAATGAGCAGTTCTTC
CAISESVRDPYNEQFF
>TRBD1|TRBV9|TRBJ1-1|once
TGTGCCAGCAGCGTAGTTGGACAGGGGGCCGTGACTGAAGCTTTCTTT
CASSVVGQGAVTEAFF
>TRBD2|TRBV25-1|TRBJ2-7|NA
TGTGCCAGCAGTGAAGCAGATGGACGACTAGCGGGTGCCTACGAGCAGTACTTC
CASSEADGRLAGAYEQYF
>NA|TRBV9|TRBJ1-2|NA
TGTGCCAGCAGCTCGCATAAGACACGGTCAGCGTTATTCTATGGCTACACCTTC
CASSSHKTRSALFYGYTF
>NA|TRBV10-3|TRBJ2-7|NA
TGTGCCATCAGTGAGTTATACGAGCAGTACTTC
CAISELYEQYF
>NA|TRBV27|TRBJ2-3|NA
TGTGCCAGCTGGGACCTCCGGGGGAGCGGCACAGATACGCAGTATTTT
CASWDLRGSGTDTQYF
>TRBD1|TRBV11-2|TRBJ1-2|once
TGTGCCAGCAGCCCGACAGGGAAGAGGAACTATGGCTACACCTTC
CASSPTGKRNYGYTF
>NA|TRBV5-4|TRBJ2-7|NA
TGTGCCAGCAGCTTGGGACGGGAGAGCTCCTACGAGCAGTACTTC
CASSLGRESSYEQYF
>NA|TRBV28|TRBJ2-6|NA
TGTGCCAGCAGCCAGACAGGGACTAGCTCTGGGGCCAACGTCCTGACTTTC
CASSQTGTSSGANVLTF
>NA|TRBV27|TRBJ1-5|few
TGTGCCAGCAGTTTAAATCAGCCCCAGCATTTT
CASSLNQPQHF
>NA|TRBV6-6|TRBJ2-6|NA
TGTGCCAGCAGTTACCACTCTGGGGCCAACGTCCTGACTTTC
CASSYHSGANVLTF
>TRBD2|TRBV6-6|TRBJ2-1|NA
TGTGCCAGCAGTTACCAAGCGGGAGTTACATACAATGAGCAGTTCTTC
CASSYQAGVTYNEQFF
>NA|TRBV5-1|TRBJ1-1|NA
TGCGCCAGCAGACCGACAGGACCGAACACTGAAGCTTTCTTT
CASRPTGPNTEAFF
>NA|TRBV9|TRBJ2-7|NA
TGTGCCAGCAGCGGGAGCCGGGACCCCGGCTACGAGCAGTACTTC
CASSGSRDPGYEQYF
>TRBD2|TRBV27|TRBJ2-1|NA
TGTGCCAGCAGGGGGGGACTAGCTTACAATGAGCAGTTCTTC
CASRGGLAYNEQFF
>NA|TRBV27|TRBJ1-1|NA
TGTGCCAGCAGCCCGGCAGGGGCGAACACTGAAGCTTTCTTT
CASSPAGANTEAFF
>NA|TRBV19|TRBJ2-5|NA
TGTGCCAGTAGTACCTCTCGAGCAGCTACTCAAGAGACCCAGTACTTC
CASSTSRAATQETQYF
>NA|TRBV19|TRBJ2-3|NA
TGTGCCAGTAGTGACGGGGTTGACACAGATACGCAGTATTTT
CASSDGVDTDTQYF
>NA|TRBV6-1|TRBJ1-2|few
TGTGCCAGCAGTGAAGAAGGAGGACACTATGGCTACACCTTC
CASSEEGGHYGYTF
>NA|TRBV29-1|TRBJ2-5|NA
TGCAGCGTGAGAAGGGGGATAGAAGCCCAAGAGACCCAGTACTTC
CSVRRGIEAQETQYF
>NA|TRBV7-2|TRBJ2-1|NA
TGTGCCAGCAGCTCCCCTGAGGATGAGCAGTTCTTC
CASSSPEDEQFF
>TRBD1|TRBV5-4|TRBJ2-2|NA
TGTGCCAGCAGCTTTGGATCCGACAGGGACACCGGGGAGCTGTTTTTT
CASSFGSDRDTGELFF
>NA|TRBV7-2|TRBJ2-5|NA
TGTGCCAGCAGCTTAGAGGGTAGGAGTTTGTGGACCCAGTACTTC
CASSLEGRSLWTQYF
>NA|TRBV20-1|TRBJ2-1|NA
TGCAGTGCCCCAGTCAGTCATGAGCAGTTCTTC
CSAPVSHEQFF
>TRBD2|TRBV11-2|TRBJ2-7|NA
TGTGCCAGCAGCTTAGACCCCCTGGGGGGGGCCTACGAGCAGTACTTC
CASSLDPLGGAYEQYF
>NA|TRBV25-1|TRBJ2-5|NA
TGTGCCAGCAGTGAATATGCTTTGGAGACCCAGTACTTC
CASSEYALETQYF